This TCR beta chain was identified in a study of CD8 T cells in Susac syndrome. Trimming took off 3 bases at V and 5 bases at J, with 10 bases between the two ends. Germline assignment: CDR1 KGHSH and CDR2 LQKENI. The CDR3 covers 13 residues. CD8+ and CD4+ T cells taken from blood had their TCR beta sequenced. The authors reverse transcribed 0.5 to 1 ug RNA with random hexamers. The authors amplified TCR beta CDR3 across 54 Vbeta and 13 Jbeta using immunoSEQ multiplex PCR. TCRdb called the immunoSEQ multiplex PCR reads again in MiXCR, with one record for every CDR3 protein. The sample lists about 120,000 distinct CDR3 sequences, roughly 94% seen once, with less than 0.15% in the top ten.

Sequencing used CD4+ T cells from PBMCs. V and J are TRBV18 and TRBJ1-1; no clear D gene. The TCR was taken from a human donor with multiple sclerosis. The CDR3 sequence is CASSPRLETEAFF. The CDR3 region has the DNA TGTGCCAGCTCACCCCGACTAGAGACTGAAGCTTTCTTT.